The 12 T cell receptor beta chains below were found in one sample sequenced in a study of T cell responses to AZD1222 COVID-19 vaccine (dated by TCRdb to the early 2020s). Interpreted using the paper, the time point label stands for: about 28 days (+/-7) after the second vaccine dose. The library relied on the immunoSEQ multiplex PCR assay. TCRdb stores this immuneACCESS table with in-frame sequences only. Part of the clones is absent; in the studies checked, under half of the shortfall reflects unresolved V genes, and no reason is known for the rest. In this sample the table shows 100,000 to 150,000 clones, over 85% of which occur a single time. The ten largest clones represent about 1.1% of the sample. This specimen consisted of peripheral blood, obtained 28 days after the second AZD1222 dose. These receptor sequences come from an adult who received the AZD1222 COVID-19 vaccine.

The chain joins TRBV6-2 or TRBV6-3 to TRBJ1-6, with TRBD1 matching over 7 bases. Germline V CDR1 and CDR2: MNHEY, SVGEGT. There are 13 residues in the CDR3. V shed 5 bases, J shed 9 bases, and the junction held 4 bases outside the gene matches. CDR3 region: CASSLYRGSPLHF. For the CDR3, the DNA is TGTGCCAGCAGTCTTTACAGGGGTTCACCCCTCCACTTT.

The chain combines TRBV5-1 with TRBJ2-1, with 10 positions matching TRBD2. Germline lookup yields CDR1 SGHRS and CDR2 YFSETQ. V was clipped by 2 bases and J by 10 bases; unmatched bases: 12. This CDR3 has 16 residues. The CDR3 sequence: CASSFSSGGPWIEQFF. DNA of the CDR3: TGCGCCAGCAGCTTTTCTAGCGGGGGCCCCTGGATCGAGCAGTTCTTC.

V usage is TRBV2 and J usage is TRBJ1-1, with unresolved D. Trimming removed 4 bases from V and 0 bases from J, with 9 bases in between. The CDR3 extends over 14 amino acids. The V gene's germline CDR1 is SNHLY and CDR2 FYNNEI. The CDR3 is CASSGEGMNTEAFF. CDR3 bases: TGTGCCAGCAGTGGAGAAGGCATGAACACTGAAGCTTTCTTT.

The chain is built from TRBV10-3 and TRBJ1-3, with 7 bases identical to TRBD1. The V gene's germline CDR1 is ENHRY and CDR2 SYGVKD. CDR3 size: 14 residues. J lost 4 bases, V lost 2 bases, and 2 bases had no gene match. The CDR3 loop reads CAISETGDGNTIYF. The CDR3 DNA reads TGTGCCATCAGTGAGACAGGGGACGGAAACACCATATATTTT.

V usage is TRBV27 and J usage is TRBJ1-2; D perhaps matches TRBD1 (5 bases). Germline V gene data show CDR1 as MNHEY and CDR2 as SMNVEV (reference sequence). The CDR3 spans 11 residues. Deletions cut 6 bases from V and 7 bases from J, with 9 bases between. CDR3 amino acids: CASSAGIGYTF. CDR3 sequence (DNA): TGTGCCAGCAGCGCAGGGATTGGCTACACCTTC.

Points on this clone: This CDR3 fails to terminate in the conserved phenylalanine or tryptophan, so it likely reflects a read error. It is unclear where the CDR3 begins or ends on the DNA, so no DNA is shown, and the CDR3 is as TCRdb lists it. This chain links TRBV27 with TRBJ2-7; the tabulated D call, TRBD1, remains unverified against the DNA. With termini counted, the CDR3 has 10 amino acids. CDR1 MNHEY and CDR2 SMNVEV come from the germline V gene (reference sequence). The CDR3 loop is CASSLGQGVL.

The chain couples TRBV29-1 to TRBJ1-3; D is ambiguous. V was clipped by 1 base and J by 3 bases, with 7 bases between them. This CDR3 has 13 amino acids. The germline CDR1 and CDR2 sequences are SQVTM and ANQGSEA. The CDR3 loop reads CSVEVTVGNTIYF. Written as DNA, the CDR3 is TGCAGCGTTGAAGTGACGGTTGGAAACACCATATATTTT. The variable domain in full, completed from reference TRBV29-1 and TRBJ1-3, reads SAVISQKPSRDICQRGTSLTIQCQVDSQVTMMFWYRQQPGQSLTLIATANQGSEATYESGFVIDKFPISRPNLTFSTLTVSNMSPEDSSIYLCSVEVTVGNTIYFGEGSWLTVV.

CDR3 bases: TGTGCCAGCAGTTTCCCCTATTCACCCCTCCACTTT. Translated, it gives CASSFPYSPLHF. The V gene is TRBV12-3 or TRBV12-4, the J gene TRBJ1-6; D is unresolved. The V end lost 3 bases, the J end lost 8 bases, and 5 bases lay between the germline ends. This CDR3 spans 12 amino acids.

The rearrangement uses TRBV5-1 and TRBJ1-2; 7 bases are shared with TRBD1. In germline, CDR1 is SGHRS, CDR2 YFSETQ. V shed 4 bases and J 6 bases; nucleotides not matched to a gene: 6. CDR3 length: 13 amino acids. The CDR3 DNA is TGCGCCAGCAGCGCGACAGGGAACCATGGCTACACCTTC. It is translated as CASSATGNHGYTF.

For this clone: Germline is not matched at one junction end, which may reflect a read error. V usage is TRBV15 and J usage is TRBJ2-5; D tentatively reads TRBD1 or TRBD2 (5 bases each). There are 14 residues in the CDR3. In germline, CDR1 is LNHNV, CDR2 YYDKDF (reference sequence). The CDR3 DNA reads TGTGCCACCAGAAGAGGGGCCCCCAGGGAGACCCAGTACTTC. Its translation is CATRRGAPRETQYF.

With regard to this clone: Other DNA sequences in the sample encode the same CDR3. The genes are TRBV12-3 or TRBV12-4 and TRBJ2-3; the D is unclear. Trimming took 3 bases from V and 3 from J, leaving 1 base between them. This CDR3 region has 11 residues. Here the CDR3 reads CASSLTDTQYF. CDR3 nucleotide sequence: TGTGCCAGCAGTTTGACAGATACGCAGTATTTT.

This clone has a single count. Other DNA sequences in this sample translate to the same CDR3. The chain combines TRBV7-2 with TRBJ1-1; no clear D. CDR3 length equals 13 residues. CDR1 SGHTA and CDR2 FQGNSA come from the germline V gene. Trimming shortened V by 1 base and J by 1 base, and 4 bases separated the two germline ends. CDR3 sequence reads: CASSLVENTEAFF. The CDR3 DNA reads as TGTGCCAGCAGCTTAGTTGAGAACACTGAAGCTTTCTTT.